This is a list of T cell receptor beta chains from one sample in a study of blood T cell repertoires in COVID-19. Produced via immunoSEQ multiplex PCR; TCRdb's table is partial and in-frame only. The sample shows tens of thousands of clones, less than 85% of them seen only once. The sample consisted of peripheral blood. These receptors were taken from a man older than 75 with acute or convalescent COVID-19. Each CDR3 is given with its conserved first and last residue. A D gene is named only where the DNA matches it firmly. Clone sizes are given selectively: once, few, many, or a class where the clone is expanded.

V,size,J,D,CDR3,DNA
TRBV9,-,TRBJ1-2,TRBD1,CASSGLTGNYGYTF,TGTGCCAGCAGCGGCCTGACAGGGAACTATGGCTACACCTTC
TRBV28,-,TRBJ1-1,-,CASARRTVEAFF,TGTGCCAGCGCGCGAAGGACAGTTGAAGCTTTCTTT
TRBV6-5,-,TRBJ1-2,-,CASSYWQYYGYTF,TGTGCCAGCAGTTACTGGCAGTACTATGGCTACACCTTC
TRBV19,-,TRBJ1-1,-,CASSIAGWNTEAFF,TGTGCCAGTAGTATAGCCGGGTGGAACACTGAAGCTTTCTTT
TRBV10-2,-,TRBJ2-5,-,CASSDTGVLVETQYF,TGCGCCAGCAGTGATACGGGAGTTTTGGTGGAGACCCAGTACTTC
TRBV29-1,-,TRBJ2-1,-,CSALTSASYNEQFF,TGCAGCGCGTTAACCAGCGCATCCTACAATGAGCAGTTCTTC
TRBV11-3,-,TRBJ2-2,-,CASSFGVSGELFF,TGTGCCAGCAGCTTCGGGGTTTCCGGGGAGCTGTTTTTT
TRBV11-2,-,TRBJ2-6,-,CASTLSGANVLTF,TGTGCCAGCACCCTCTCTGGGGCCAACGTCCTGACTTTC
TRBV5-4,-,TRBJ2-2,TRBD2,CASSLSSGRAFGELFF,TGTGCCAGCAGCTTGTCCAGCGGGAGGGCCTTCGGGGAGCTGTTTTTT
TRBV6-2/TRBV6-3,-,TRBJ2-2,TRBD2,CASSGLAGTGELFF,TGTGCCAGCAGTGGGTTAGCGGGGACCGGGGAGCTGTTTTTT
TRBV3-1/TRBV3-2,-,TRBJ2-1,-,CASSQDGHIGEQFF,TGTGCCAGCAGCCAAGACGGTCATATCGGTGAGCAGTTCTTC
TRBV5-4,-,TRBJ2-7,-,CASSLVLGREGEQYF,TGTGCCAGCAGCTTGGTCCTAGGTCGCGAAGGCGAGCAGTACTTC
TRBV29-1,-,TRBJ1-1,TRBD1,CSADGTGGEAFF,TGCAGCGCTGATGGGACAGGGGGCGAAGCTTTCTTT
TRBV18,-,TRBJ2-3,-,CASSIRQADTDTQYF,TGTGCCAGCTCAATAAGACAGGCCGACACAGATACGCAGTATTTT
TRBV27,-,TRBJ2-3,TRBD1,CASTDRGADTQYF,TGTGCCAGCACAGACAGGGGGGCAGATACGCAGTATTTT
TRBV13,-,TRBJ1-4,TRBD1,CASSLITGGEKLFF,TGTGCCAGCAGCTTAATTACAGGGGGCGAAAAACTGTTTTTT
TRBV10-1,-,TRBJ1-5,TRBD1,CASTARGGRGYQPQHF,TGCGCCAGCACCGCCAGAGGGGGCAGGGGGTATCAGCCCCAGCATTTT
TRBV5-5,-,TRBJ2-2,TRBD2,CASDPTSSNTGELFF,TGTGCCAGCGATCCGACTAGCTCGAACACCGGGGAGCTGTTTTTT
TRBV7-3,-,TRBJ1-1,-,CASSLGQMNTEAFF,TGTGCCAGCAGCTTAGGGCAGATGAACACTGAAGCTTTCTTT
TRBV18,-,TRBJ2-7,-,CASSPVPKLDSYEQYF,TGTGCCAGCTCACCGGTCCCTAAATTAGACAGCTACGAGCAGTACTTC
TRBV5-4,-,TRBJ2-2,-,CASRPRDGELFF,TGTGCCAGCAGACCCCGGGACGGGGAGCTGTTTTTT
TRBV9,-,TRBJ2-1,TRBD2,CASSVSGGTDNEQFF,TGTGCCAGCAGCGTTAGCGGGGGGACTGACAATGAGCAGTTCTTC
TRBV5-4,-,TRBJ2-4,TRBD2,CASSPGLAGVGAKNIQYF,TGTGCCAGCAGCCCGGGACTAGCGGGAGTGGGGGCCAAAAACATTCAGTACTTC
TRBV5-1,-,TRBJ2-7,TRBD1,CASSAGQGSWEQYF,TGCGCCAGCAGCGCTGGACAGGGGTCTTGGGAGCAGTACTTC
TRBV28,-,TRBJ1-2,TRBD1,CASSSHAGGYGYTF,TGTGCCAGCAGTTCCCACGCAGGGGGTTATGGCTACACCTTC
TRBV20-1,once,TRBJ2-7,-,CSARQTYEQYF,TGCAGTGCGCGACAGACCTACGAGCAGTACTTC